This is a list of T cell receptor beta chains from one sample in a study of T cell responses to AZD1222 COVID-19 vaccine. Sequencing used immunoSEQ multiplex PCR; TCRdb keeps in-frame clones, though not all of them. The sample gives some 160,000 clones, about nine tenths of which show up once; less than 6.5% is in the top ten. The specimen was peripheral blood, collected on day 0 of AZD1222 vaccination. Every receptor here comes from an adult in good health. CDR3s include the opening cysteine and the closing phenylalanine or tryptophan.

j_gene	v_gene	CDR3aa
TRBJ2-3	TRBV6-5	CASLRRGTDTQYF
TRBJ1-6	TRBV28	CASSLVGERSPLHF
TRBJ2-3	TRBV24-1	CATSDGATDTQYF
TRBJ1-3	TRBV28	CASSSTRLNTIYF
TRBJ1-3	TRBV28	CASGGFSGNTIYF
TRBJ2-7	TRBV27	CASSWLAGTGEQYF
TRBJ1-6	TRBV6-5	CASRTSSYNSPLHF
TRBJ2-1	TRBV9	CASSVGTDSSYNEQFF
TRBJ2-1	TRBV27	CASSRQGPYNEQFF
TRBJ2-7	TRBV4-1	CASSQDSGRGWAYEQYF
TRBJ2-7	TRBV7-3	CASSPGLSYEQYF
TRBJ2-7	TRBV29-1	CSVDSGNEQYF
TRBJ2-7	TRBV27	CASSGPGQSSYEQYF
TRBJ1-1	TRBV6-1	CASSESGLTEAFF
TRBJ1-5	TRBV18	CASSRTGTGRNNQPQHF
TRBJ1-3	TRBV5-1	CASSLDGGNTIYF
TRBJ1-6	TRBV28	CASGTGTYHSPLHF
TRBJ1-4	TRBV6-6	CASSRTNKIPGFPNEKLFF